This passage covers 10 T cell receptor beta chains from one sample sequenced in a study of shared clonotypes between healthy human individuals. The data were produced by immunoSEQ multiplex PCR, yet TCRdb's version contains in-frame clones alone and is incomplete. The sample has hundreds of thousands of clones; less than 96% are singletons. Input material: naive CD4+ T cells sorted from blood. The sample's subset: CD45RA+ positively selected. The receptors stem from a woman aged 30 to 39 in good health.

This clone was observed once. The genes are TRBV4-2 and TRBJ1-4, with no clear D. V was pared by 0 bases and J by 4 bases, with 12 bases between. CDR1 is LGHNA, CDR2 YNFKEQ, per germline. The CDR3 runs 16 residues. Here the CDR3 reads CASSQDPLGFNEKLFF. The CDR3, as DNA: TGTGCCAGCAGCCAAGATCCGTTGGGTTTTAATGAAAAACTGTTTTTT.

The genes are TRBV10-1 and TRBJ2-1; no clear D. There are 13 residues in the CDR3. V dropped 4 bases and J dropped 2 bases, with 6 bases sitting between them. Germline loops: CDR1 WNHNN, CDR2 SYGVQD (reference sequence). The CDR3 DNA reads TGCGCCAGCAGTGTACAGACCTACAATGAGCAGTTCTTC. Residues: CASSVQTYNEQFF.

The chain is built from TRBV28 and TRBJ1-2; D uncertain. V was shortened by 3 bases and J by 5 bases, with 10 bases between the two germline ends. The CDR3 consists of 13 residues. The germline V gene has CDR1 MDHEN and CDR2 SYDVKM. In DNA, the CDR3 is TGTGCCAGCAGTTTGCCGGCGAAGTATGGCTACACCTTC. Amino acid sequence: CASSLPAKYGYTF.

This clone was detected only once. V and J are TRBV4-2 and TRBJ1-6; maybe TRBD1 (6 bases). The germline gives CDR1 LGHNA, CDR2 YNFKEQ. V was shortened by 0 bases and J by 6 bases, with 6 bases between the two germline ends. The CDR3 consists of 14 residues. CDR3 amino acids: CASSQDRGNSPLHF. The CDR3 DNA reads TGTGCCAGCAGCCAAGACAGGGGTAATTCACCCCTCCACTTT.

The chain couples TRBV6-1 to TRBJ1-2; TRBD1 might be the D (6 bases). Between the trimmed V and J ends, which lost 6 bases and 5 bases, there was a span of 19 bases. This CDR3 has 15 amino acids. Germline V lookup: CDR1 MNHNS, CDR2 SASEGT. CDR3 residues: CASSALLQGRYGYTF. CDR3 sequence (DNA): TGTGCCAGCAGCGCGCTCCTACAGGGCCGGTATGGCTACACCTTC.

This rearrangement joins TRBV25-1 to TRBJ2-7; TRBD1 matches at 8 bases. V was pared by 6 bases and J by 3 bases, with 7 bases of the junction left unmatched. The CDR3 is 14 residues long. From germline, CDR1 is MGHDK and CDR2 SYGVNS. The CDR3 here is CASRHGTGHYEQYF. Written as DNA, the CDR3 is TGTGCCAGCAGGCACGGGACAGGCCACTACGAGCAGTACTTC.

The chain links TRBV6-1 to TRBJ1-2, with TRBD1 as a possible D gene (6 bases). CDR1 and CDR2 (germline): MNHNS, SASEGT. This CDR3 is built from 14 residues. V was pared by 7 bases and J by 7 bases, with 19 bases between. CDR3 DNA sequence: TGTGCCAGCATCCCCCCGGGGGGGGGCTTTGGCTACACCTTC. This codes for CASIPPGGGFGYTF.

The V gene is TRBV6-5, the J gene TRBJ2-7; D possibly uses TRBD1 or TRBD2 (5 bases each). Trimming took 2 bases from V and 0 from J, leaving 11 bases between them. Germline V lookup: CDR1 MNHEY, CDR2 SVGAGI. The CDR3 loop spans 15 amino acids. The CDR3 loop is CASSYARDPSYEQYF. The CDR3 nucleotides read TGTGCCAGCAGTTACGCCCGGGACCCCTCCTACGAGCAGTACTTC.

The chain employs TRBV25-1 and TRBJ1-4; 7 bases fit TRBD1. Losses at the gene ends were 5 bases for V and 7 bases for J; bases not matched to a gene: 13. Germline assignment: CDR1 MGHDK and CDR2 SYGVNS. This CDR3 comprises 16 residues. CDR3 nucleotide sequence: TGTGCCAGCAGTCGAAGTATAGGGGGCGCGCGTGAAAAACTGTTTTTT. This encodes CASSRSIGGAREKLFF.

This chain uses TRBV28 with TRBJ2-7, with 8 bases identical to TRBD2. This CDR3 is built from 15 residues. The J segment lost 3 bases and the V segment lost 4 bases, leaving 8 bases of the junction unmatched. CDR1 and CDR2 (germline): MDHEN, SYDVKM. CDR3 sequence (DNA): TGTGCCAGCAGTTCCACCGGGACTAGGGACTACGAGCAGTACTTC. Its protein is CASSSTGTRDYEQYF.